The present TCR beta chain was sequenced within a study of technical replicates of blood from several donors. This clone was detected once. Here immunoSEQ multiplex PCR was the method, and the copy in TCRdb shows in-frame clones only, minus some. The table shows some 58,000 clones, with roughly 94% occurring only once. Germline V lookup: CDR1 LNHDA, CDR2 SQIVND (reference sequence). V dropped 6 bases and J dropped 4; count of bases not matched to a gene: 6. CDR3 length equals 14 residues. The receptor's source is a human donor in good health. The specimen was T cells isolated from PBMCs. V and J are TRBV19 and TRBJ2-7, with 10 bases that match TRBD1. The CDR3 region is CASSWGTGDYEQYF. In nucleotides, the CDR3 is TGTGCCAGTAGCTGGGGGACAGGGGATTACGAGCAGTACTTC.